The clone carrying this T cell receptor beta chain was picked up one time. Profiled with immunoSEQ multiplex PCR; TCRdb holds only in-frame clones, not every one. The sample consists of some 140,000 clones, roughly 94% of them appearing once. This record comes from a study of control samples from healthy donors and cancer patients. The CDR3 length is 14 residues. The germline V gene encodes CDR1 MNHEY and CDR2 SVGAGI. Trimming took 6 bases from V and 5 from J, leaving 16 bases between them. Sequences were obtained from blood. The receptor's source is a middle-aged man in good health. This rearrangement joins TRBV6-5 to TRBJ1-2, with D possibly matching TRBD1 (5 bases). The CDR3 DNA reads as TGTGCCAGCAGATCAGGGTCCGGGGGATATGGCTACACCTTC. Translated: CASRSGSGGYGYTF.